This entry describes one T cell receptor (beta chain). This clonotype was counted only a few times. The antigen it recognizes is unknown. No base-level quality is on record; no much larger clone is a single base apart. The sequencer was an Illumina NovaSeq 6000. Using 5'RACE with constant-segment primers, TCRalpha and TCRbeta cDNA libraries were constructed, with sample barcodes and unique molecular identifiers added in the process. Trizol reagent was used to extract RNA from every sample. The libraries were amplified in two PCR steps, and the second step added a second sample barcode and Illumina TruSeq adapters. Libraries were sequenced on an Illumina NovaSeq with 2 x 150 bp paired-end reads. The authors' analysis ran thus. The reads were demultiplexed and collapsed into UMI-guided consensus sequences using migec v1.2.7. Using mixcr v2.1.11, the UMI consensuses were aligned to TRA and TRB V and J templates and assembled into clonotypes. A clonotype was counted as expanded or contracted only when both edgeR and NoisET called the clonotype significant, with the noise models trained on biological replicates. For edgeR calls, the thresholds were a false discovery rate-adjusted p below 0.01 and a log2 fold-change of 1. PCA with hierarchical clustering of max-normalized trajectories of the 1000 most abundant clonotypes was used as exploratory dynamics analysis. Separately sequenced CD4+ and CD8+ repertoires were used to assign a CD4 or CD8 phenotype to each responding clone. TCRdb applied fastp at Q25 and MiXCR to the public reads, then kept only in-frame beta chains. Here each entry gathers all rows of one CDR3 protein and keeps the most common genes and DNA. TCRdb, rather than the study authors, made the V and J calls. This sample is represented by about 150,000 distinct CDR3 sequences; 20% to 25% of them were singletons. The ten top clones hold approximately 25% of the sample.

These data are taken from a study of T-cell memory formation after mild COVID-19 (TCRdb year 2021). Background on the whole study: TCR sequence clusters from the two donors were largely donor specific. T-cell clones expanding and contracting after mild COVID-19 in a couple of donors were tracked by longitudinal TCRalpha and TCRbeta repertoire sequencing. The cohort was made up of two young adult volunteers, one female and one male, who were previously healthy. Beyond this particular receptor, the publication reports: Only a couple of mild cases were covered in the study, and larger cohorts including severe cases with pre-infection samples were considered necessary. Contracting CD4+ clones turned up mainly in the CM and EM memory subsets, whereas EMRA was where CD8+ clones were enriched. The second-wave clones that peaked on day 37 were not confirmed to be SARS-CoV-2 specific. Clones that contracted from day 15 to 85 showed balanced CD4/CD8 phenotypes, whereas a second wave of clones that expanded from day 15 to 37 leaned towards CD4+. Some responding clones were detected in pre-infection memory, which suggested that pre-existing cross-reactive memory T cells had joined the SARS-CoV-2 response.

The CDR3 has 15 amino acids, counting the end cysteine and phenylalanine. The kept DNA is CDR3 alone, 45 bases in frame from the first base. V trim: 0 bases; J trim: 2 bases; unmatched bases: 3. The germline V gene (reference sequence) yields MNHEY for CDR1 and SMNVEV for CDR2. Ficoll-Paque density gradient centrifugation was the method used to isolate PBMCs. Sequenced material: PBMCs or a T cell subset sorted from them (not recorded which). Recombination joined TRBV27 with TRBJ1-2, with 7 bases aligning to TRBD1. The sequence derives from an adult woman who had mild COVID-19 (a few samples of this study predate the infection). The sample titles of this study are shuffled in the database, so cell type and time point are left out; the donor was told from shared clones. The CDR3 corresponds to CASSLSGQANYGYTF. The DNA reads TGTGCCAGCAGTTTATCAGGACAGGCAAACTATGGCTACACCTTC.